One and the same sample provided the 12 T cell receptor beta chains below, sequenced in a study of blood T cell repertoires in COVID-19. This table comes from immunoSEQ multiplex PCR, and its TCRdb copy is limited to in-frame clones, with some not included. Of 200,000 or so clones listed, 85% to 90% are singletons. The sample taken for sequencing was peripheral blood. All receptors derive from a woman aged 70-85 years with acute or convalescent COVID-19.

V gene TRBV19 combines with J gene TRBJ2-1; D is ambiguous. The CDR3 loop spans 14 amino acids. The V gene lost 7 bases and the J gene lost 0 bases, with 10 bases spanning the gap. Per germline, CDR1 LNHDA and CDR2 SQIVND (reference sequence). As DNA, the CDR3 is TGTGCCAGTACGTCCGTTAGCTCCTACAATGAGCAGTTCTTC. Amino acids: CASTSVSSYNEQFF.

The chain joins TRBV24-1 to TRBJ2-1, with 10 bases lining up with TRBD1. Germline-derived CDR1 and CDR2 are KGHDR and SFDVKD. V shed 9 bases and J 9 bases; nucleotides not matched to a gene: 16. This CDR3 is 16 amino acids long. CDR3 nucleotide sequence: TGTGCCACCGGAGGCCTGACAGGGGGCATTCGGACTGAGCAGTTCTTC. Protein product: CATGGLTGGIRTEQFF.

This chain joins TRBV14 and TRBJ1-6; D gene unclear. CDR1 is SGHDN and CDR2 is FVKESK in the germline V gene. With 1 base removed from V and 9 bases from J, the gap between germline ends came to 4 bases. This CDR3 region has 12 residues. This chain's CDR3 is CASSQAVSPLHF. CDR3 bases: TGTGCCAGCAGCCAAGCCGTTTCACCCCTCCACTTT. Combining the CDR3 with reference TRBV14 and TRBJ1-6 gives the whole variable domain EAGVTQFPSHSVIEKGQTVTLRCDPISGHDNLYWYRRVMGKEIKFLLHFVKESKQDESGMPNNRFLAERTGGTYSTLKVQPAELEDSGVYFCASSQAVSPLHFGNGTRLTVT.

The chain's CDR3 is CASSSLGTSGTGELFF. The CDR3 bases are TGTGCCAGCAGCTCCCTCGGGACTAGCGGGACCGGGGAGCTGTTTTTT. The genes are TRBV7-2 and TRBJ2-2; 12 bases agree with TRBD2. Germline-derived CDR1 and CDR2 are SGHTA and FQGNSA. The CDR3 sequence is 16 residues long. V gave up 4 bases and J gave up 5 bases; unmatched junction bases: 5.

The V call is TRBV15, the J call TRBJ2-7, with TRBD2 matching over 10 bases. Trimming took 0 bases from V and 6 from J; bases not matched to a gene: 8. CDR3 length equals 16 residues. Germline loops: CDR1 LNHNV, CDR2 YYDKDF (reference sequence). The CDR3 reads CATSRDAPGLAREQYF. The CDR3 DNA sequence: TGTGCCACCAGCAGAGATGCGCCGGGACTAGCGCGCGAGCAGTACTTC.

This clone appeared a single time. The chain employs TRBV2 and TRBJ1-5; no reliable D call. The CDR3 consists of 13 residues. Germline V lookup: CDR1 SNHLY, CDR2 FYNNEI. V gave up 1 base and J gave up 7 bases, with 8 bases separating them. In DNA, the CDR3 is TGTGCCAGCAGTGAAGAGAGGGTCCAGCCCCAGCATTTT. Translation gives CASSEERVQPQHF.

This clone was observed once. The genes are TRBV10-3 and TRBJ2-3; 11 positions match TRBD2. J was trimmed by 3 bases and V by 6 bases; bases with no gene match: 2. The CDR3 has 14 residues. From germline, CDR1 is ENHRY and CDR2 SYGVKD. CDR3 coding DNA: TGTGCCATCAGATGGACTAGCGGGACAGATACGCAGTATTTT. As protein: CAIRWTSGTDTQYF.

This clone was seen more than once but under ten times. The chain couples TRBV5-4 to TRBJ1-1; a possible D gene is TRBD1 (6 bases). The ends were cut back, 1 base at V and 1 base at J, with 11 bases in the middle. The CDR3 totals 15 residues. Germline V gene data show CDR1 as SGHNT and CDR2 as YYREEE (reference sequence). In DNA form, the CDR3 reads TGTGCCAGCAGCTTGAATACAGGGAGGAACACTGAAGCTTTCTTT. Translated: CASSLNTGRNTEAFF.

V and J are TRBV6-2 or TRBV6-3 and TRBJ1-2, with D hard to call. Trimming removed 7 bases at V and 1 base at J, with 16 bases between. This CDR3 region has 15 residues. Germline V gene lookup returns CDR1 MNHEY and CDR2 SVGEGT. CDR3 sequence: CASTPGGNNNYGYTF. The CDR3 region has the DNA TGTGCCAGCACCCCCGGAGGGAATAATAACTATGGCTACACCTTC.

V is TRBV6-2 or TRBV6-3 and J is TRBJ2-3; the match to TRBD2 covers 10 bases. The V and J ends lost 0 bases and 5 bases, in that order; junction bases with no gene match: 8. Germline V CDR1 and CDR2: MNHEY, SVGEGT. The CDR3 spans 17 residues. The CDR3 loop is CASSYSRTSGRGDTQYF. The CDR3 DNA is TGTGCCAGCAGTTACTCCCGGACTAGCGGTCGAGGAGATACGCAGTATTTT.

The J gene is TRBJ2-2, the V gene TRBV9; 7 nucleotides line up with TRBD1. Trimming at V came to 0 bases and at J to 7 bases, leaving 18 bases not matched to a gene. Germline loops: CDR1 SGDLS, CDR2 YYNGEE. The CDR3 covers 19 residues. The CDR3 nucleotides read TGTGCCAGCAGCGTAGATGCGTGGGGCAGGGGGAGAGGAGGCGGGGAGCTGTTTTTT. It yields the protein CASSVDAWGRGRGGGELFF.

This clone came up once. The rearrangement links TRBV5-6 to TRBJ2-1, with TRBD1 matching 7 bases. Germline lookup yields CDR1 SGHDT and CDR2 YYEEEE. V dropped 0 bases and J dropped 5; count of bases not matched to a gene: 8. The length of the CDR3 is 16 residues. The CDR3 is CASSLGLGDRDNEQFF. In nucleotides, the CDR3 is TGTGCCAGCAGCTTGGGCCTTGGGGACAGAGACAATGAGCAGTTCTTC.